This is a list of T cell receptor beta chains from one sample in a study of CD8 T cells in ankylosing spondylitis. MiXCR was run by TCRdb on the 5' RACE reads, yielding one entry per CDR3 protein. The repertoire has 340,000 or so distinct CDR3 sequences, about 14% of them found once; the top ten carry approximately 1.1%. Sample: blood, either unsorted or a sorted T cell fraction (not recorded which). These receptors were collected from a male donor with ankylosing spondylitis or in good health (not recorded which). The CDR3 runs from the conserved cysteine through the conserved F or W. A D gene is named only where the DNA matches it firmly. Only some rows state a clone size, as once, few, many or a class for expanded clones.

cdr3_length,v_call,d_call,clone_size,j_call,cdr3_nt,cdr3_aa
16,TRBV21-1,-,few,TRBJ2-1,TGTGCCAGCTGCCCCGGGGGAGTGAGCTCCTACAATGAGCAGTTCTTC,CASCPGGVSSYNEQFF
13,TRBV7-9,-,few,TRBJ2-7,TGTGCCAGCAGCTTTTCTTCGAGGATGGAGCAGTACTTC,CASSFSSRMEQYF
14,TRBV3-1,-,-,TRBJ2-2,TGTGCCAGCAGCCAAGAAAGGTGGACGGTGGAGCTGTTTTTT,CASSQERWTVELFF
18,TRBV27,TRBD1,-,TRBJ2-6,TGTGCCAGCAGTTTAAAGGGACAGGGTGCGTCTGGGGCCAACGTCCTGACTTTC,CASSLKGQGASGANVLTF
17,TRBV3-1,-,few,TRBJ2-7,TGTGCCAGCAGCCCCCAGACGGCTCCCCAATTTACCTACGAGCAGTACTTC,CASSPQTAPQFTYEQYF
15,TRBV7-2,TRBD1,-,TRBJ1-6,TGTGCCAGCAGCTTAGGGACAGGAAGCAATTCACCCCTCCACTTT,CASSLGTGSNSPLHF
16,TRBV12-3/TRBV12-4,-,-,TRBJ1-2,TGTGCCAGCAGTTTAATTGCAGCCGACCTCATCTATGGCTACACCTTC,CASSLIAADLIYGYTF
14,TRBV19,TRBD1,-,TRBJ1-5,TGTGCCAGTAACCGGGGACAGGTCAATCAGCCCCAGCATTTT,CASNRGQVNQPQHF
15,TRBV5-1,TRBD2,few,TRBJ2-5,TGCGCCAGCGGACTAACTAGCGGGAGTACGGAGACCCAGTACTTC,CASGLTSGSTETQYF
12,TRBV20-1,TRBD2,-,TRBJ2-1,TGCAGTGCTCTAGCGGGATTTAATGAGCAGTTCTTC,CSALAGFNEQFF
12,TRBV12-3/TRBV12-4,-,-,TRBJ1-3,TGTGCCAGCGCGGACACTGGAAACACCATATATTTT,CASADTGNTIYF
15,TRBV3-1,-,-,TRBJ2-7,TGTGCCAGCAGCCAAGAACTCCACGGGCGCTACGAGCAGTACTTC,CASSQELHGRYEQYF
17,TRBV4-2,TRBD2,-,TRBJ2-3,TGTGCCAGCAGCCAAGCGGGAGGGCCGGGTCGCACAGATACGCAGTATTTT,CASSQAGGPGRTDTQYF
17,TRBV6-5,TRBD2,-,TRBJ2-5,TGTGCCAGCAGTTACTTTCGGACTAGCGGGGGGAAAGAGACCCAGTACTTC,CASSYFRTSGGKETQYF
13,TRBV10-3,-,few,TRBJ1-1,TGTGCCAGTAGCGGTGGGGTGAACACTGAAGCTTTCTTT,CASSGGVNTEAFF
13,TRBV5-1,-,-,TRBJ2-3,TGCGCCAGCAGCCGGGAGTGGGCAGATACGCAGTATTTT,CASSREWADTQYF
13,TRBV10-3,-,-,TRBJ2-5,TGTGCCATCAGTGGTGCAGTCCAGGAGACCCAGTACTTC,CAISGAVQETQYF
15,TRBV28,-,few,TRBJ2-2,TGTGCCAGCAGGTCCTCCTCAAGGAACACCGGGGAGCTGTTTTTT,CASRSSSRNTGELFF
14,TRBV7-9,-,-,TRBJ1-1,TGTGCCAGCAGCCCCCGGTTTCTGAACACTGAAGCTTTCTTT,CASSPRFLNTEAFF
15,TRBV4-1,TRBD1,few,TRBJ2-4,TGCGCCAGCAGCCAAGATGAAGGGGGCTGGAACATTCAGTACTTC,CASSQDEGGWNIQYF
16,TRBV7-9,TRBD2,many,TRBJ2-7,TGTGCCAGCAGTTTACAAGGGACTAGCTGGACCTACGAGCAGTACTTC,CASSLQGTSWTYEQYF
15,TRBV12-3/TRBV12-4,-,-,TRBJ2-1,TGTGCCAGCAGTCCCGGGCCTCCCGCCTACAATGAGCAGTTCTTC,CASSPGPPAYNEQFF
11,TRBV20-1,-,few,TRBJ1-5,TGCAGTGCTTTGACTGGCGGGCCCCAGCATTTT,CSALTGGPQHF
15,TRBV12-3/TRBV12-4,TRBD1,-,TRBJ2-7,TGTGCCAGCAGTCTAAACACAGGGGGCGCGTACGAGCAGTACTTC,CASSLNTGGAYEQYF
17,TRBV7-2,TRBD2,few,TRBJ2-5,TGTGCCAGCAGCTTAGGCCTAACTAGCGGGGGCCAAGAGACCCAGTACTTC,CASSLGLTSGGQETQYF
14,TRBV29-1,TRBD2,many,TRBJ2-1,TGCAGCGTGGGCCTGGCGGGAGTGAACAATGAGCAGTTCTTC,CSVGLAGVNNEQFF
12,TRBV18,-,few,TRBJ2-2,TGTGCCAGCTCATGGGAGGCCGGGGAGCTGTTTTTT,CASSWEAGELFF
15,TRBV4-1,TRBD1,-,TRBJ2-5,TGCGCCAGCAGCCAAGATCCGACAGGGCAAGAGACCCAGTACTTC,CASSQDPTGQETQYF
14,TRBV6-1,TRBD1,many,TRBJ1-2,TGTGCCAGCAGTGAAGACAGGGGGCTAGGTGGCTACACCTTC,CASSEDRGLGGYTF
14,TRBV15,TRBD2,-,TRBJ2-5,TGTGCCACCAGCAGAGATGACGGGGGGGAGACCCAGTACTTC,CATSRDDGGETQYF
14,TRBV12-3/TRBV12-4,-,few,TRBJ1-2,TGTGCCAGCAGCCGTACAGGGAGCGGCTATGGCTACACCTTC,CASSRTGSGYGYTF
17,TRBV4-1,-,-,TRBJ2-1,TGCGCCAGCAGCCAAGATTCACAAACCTCCTCCTACAATGAGCAGTTCTTC,CASSQDSQTSSYNEQFF
15,TRBV5-1,TRBD1,many,TRBJ2-1,TGCGCCAGCAGCTTGGTTGGTGGACAGGGAAATGAGCAGTTCTTC,CASSLVGGQGNEQFF
12,TRBV20-1,-,-,TRBJ2-5,TGCAGTGCTAGCTCTCAGAGGGAGACCCAGTACTTC,CSASSQRETQYF
16,TRBV7-6,-,few,TRBJ2-5,TGTGCCAGCAGCTCTGGGGTAGGAGGGGTCCAAGAGACCCAGTACTTC,CASSSGVGGVQETQYF
14,TRBV5-4,TRBD2,-,TRBJ2-5,TGTGCCAGCAGCTTGCATAGCGGGAAAGAGACCCAGTACTTC,CASSLHSGKETQYF
14,TRBV4-1,TRBD1,-,TRBJ1-2,TGCGCCAGCAGCCAAGAGGGGACAGGCTATGGCTACACCTTC,CASSQEGTGYGYTF
12,TRBV29-1,TRBD1,many,TRBJ1-2,TGCAGCGTTGAGGGACAGGGATATGGCTACACCTTC,CSVEGQGYGYTF
15,TRBV2,-,few,TRBJ1-6,TGTGCCAGCAGTGAGTCTACGGTCGGGCGGTCACCCCTCCACTTT,CASSESTVGRSPLHF
12,TRBV15,-,few,TRBJ2-3,TGTGCCACCAGCACCTCCACAGATACGCAGTATTTT,CATSTSTDTQYF
14,TRBV6-1,TRBD2,-,TRBJ2-7,TGTGCCACATATAGCGGGAGGAGCTCCTACGAGCAGTACTTC,CATYSGRSSYEQYF
14,TRBV5-4,TRBD1,-,TRBJ1-1,TGTGCCAGCAGCTCGGGACAGAGTGGAACTGAAGCTTTCTTT,CASSSGQSGTEAFF
13,TRBV12-3/TRBV12-4,-,many,TRBJ1-5,TGTGCCAGCACTCTAGGGGGGCATCAGCCCCAGCATTTT,CASTLGGHQPQHF
17,TRBV2,TRBD2,-,TRBJ2-3,TGTGCCAGCAGTACTAGCGGGAGGTACACTAGCACAGATACGCAGTATTTT,CASSTSGRYTSTDTQYF
15,TRBV20-1,TRBD2,-,TRBJ2-1,TGCAGTGCTAGCGAACTAGCGGGTCCCACCCATGAGCAGTTCTTC,CSASELAGPTHEQFF
16,TRBV5-1,TRBD1,-,TRBJ2-4,TGCGCCAGCAGCTTAGGGACAGGGGTCTCCAAAAACATTCAGTACTTC,CASSLGTGVSKNIQYF
15,TRBV5-1,-,many,TRBJ1-5,TGCGCCAGCAGAACGGGACTGGATAGCAATCAGCCCCAGCATTTT,CASRTGLDSNQPQHF
14,TRBV2,-,-,TRBJ2-1,TGTGCCAGCAGGACTAGTTCTTTAGGGAATGAGCAGTTCTTC,CASRTSSLGNEQFF
15,TRBV12-3/TRBV12-4,-,few,TRBJ2-1,TGTGCCAGCAGTTTACGCGTGAATCCCTACAATGAGCAGTTCTTC,CASSLRVNPYNEQFF
15,TRBV12-3/TRBV12-4,-,-,TRBJ1-5,TGTGCCAGCAGTTTATCGGGCCGGGAGAAGAAGCCCCAGCATTTT,CASSLSGREKKPQHF
14,TRBV10-2,TRBD2,-,TRBJ2-7,TGCGCCAGCAGTGAACTAGCGGGAGCTGGGGAGCAGTACTTC,CASSELAGAGEQYF
15,TRBV10-3,-,-,TRBJ2-1,TGTGCCATCAGTGAGCCCGTGGGGGCCGGGAATGAGCAGTTCTTC,CAISEPVGAGNEQFF
16,TRBV3-1,-,many,TRBJ2-7,TGTGCCAGCAGCCAAGAGTCCCGGGTTGGATCCTACGAGCAGTACTTC,CASSQESRVGSYEQYF